This is a list of T cell receptor beta chains from one sample in a study of blood T cell repertoires in COVID-19. Repertoires were generated with immunoSEQ multiplex PCR, while TCRdb's copy carries only in-frame clones and drops some. The sample shows 64,000 or so clones, under 95% of them seen only once. Input material: peripheral blood. These TCRs come from a human donor in a cohort sampled during active COVID-19. The CDR3 runs from the conserved cysteine through the conserved F or W. Fields, in order: D gene, V gene, clone size, J gene, CDR3 DNA, CDR3 protein. A D gene is named only where the DNA matches it firmly. Where a row states a size, it is once, few, many or the class of an expanded clone; other rows omit it.

>TRBD2|TRBV6-4|-|TRBJ2-3
TGTGCCAGCAGTCTTAGCGGGACTAGCACAGATACGCAGTATTTT
CASSLSGTSTDTQYF
>-|TRBV3-1/TRBV3-2|-|TRBJ1-1
TGTGCCAGCAGCCAAGACGACAGCAAGAACACTGAAGCTTTCTTT
CASSQDDSKNTEAFF
>TRBD1|TRBV5-8|-|TRBJ2-5
TGTGCCAGCAGCTTGGGTGTCTGGACAGGGGATGCGGAGACCCAGTACTTC
CASSLGVWTGDAETQYF
>-|TRBV7-3|-|TRBJ2-1
TGTGCCAGCAGCCGGGACATTTACAATGAGCAGTTCTTC
CASSRDIYNEQFF
>-|TRBV6-5|-|TRBJ2-4
TGTGCCAGCAGTTACTCAAACAGGGTGGCCAAAAACATTCAGTACTTC
CASSYSNRVAKNIQYF
>TRBD1|TRBV10-1|-|TRBJ2-7
TGCGCCAGCAGTTCCGGGACAGGGCGCTACTCCTACGAGCAGTACTTC
CASSSGTGRYSYEQYF
>TRBD1|TRBV6-5|-|TRBJ2-1
TGTGCCAGCAGCACCGGGACAGGCCGTTTTGGTGAGCAGTTCTTC
CASSTGTGRFGEQFF
>TRBD2|TRBV2|-|TRBJ2-7
TGTGCCAGCAGGGGGGGGACTAGCGGGAATCACGAGCAGTACTTC
CASRGGTSGNHEQYF
>TRBD1|TRBV4-1|-|TRBJ1-1
TGCGCCAGCAGCCAAGAGGGACCGGGGACAGGTCTGAACACTGAAGCTTTCTTT
CASSQEGPGTGLNTEAFF
>-|TRBV3-1/TRBV3-2|-|TRBJ2-5
TGTGCCAGCAGCCAAGATCGGGCTAGACTAGGGACCCAGTACTTC
CASSQDRARLGTQYF
>-|TRBV10-3|-|TRBJ1-2
TGTGCCATCAGTGACCCGACAGGAGGCTATGGCTACACCTTC
CAISDPTGGYGYTF
>TRBD2|TRBV2|-|TRBJ2-7
TGTGCCAGCAGTGAACGACTAGCGGGTTACGAGCAGTACTTC
CASSERLAGYEQYF
>TRBD1|TRBV19|-|TRBJ2-7
TGTGCCAGCCAATACAGGGGTGGCGAGCAGTACTTC
CASQYRGGEQYF
>TRBD1|TRBV7-9|once|TRBJ2-7
TGTGCCAGCAGCCGCGACAGGGACGGGATATACGAGCAGTACTTC
CASSRDRDGIYEQYF
>-|TRBV7-3|-|TRBJ2-1
TGTGCCAGCAGCTTAACGGGAGCGAATGAGCAGTTCTTC
CASSLTGANEQFF
>TRBD1|TRBV6-5|-|TRBJ2-2
TGTGCCAGCAGTTCAACAGGGGGGACCGGGGAGCTGTTTTTT
CASSSTGGTGELFF
>TRBD1|TRBV18|once|TRBJ1-3
TGTGCCAGCTCACCACTAGCGGGGACAGGGCCTGGAAACACCATATATTTT
CASSPLAGTGPGNTIYF
>-|TRBV4-3|-|TRBJ1-6
TGCGCCAGCAGCCAAGATCGAGATTCACCCCTCCACTTT
CASSQDRDSPLHF
>-|TRBV25-1|few|TRBJ2-3
TGTGCCAGCAGTGAACGGGCTAGCGTGTCAGATACGCAGTATTTT
CASSERASVSDTQYF
>TRBD2|TRBV19|-|TRBJ2-2
TGTGCCAGTAGTACGGGAGGACGGACCGGGGAGCTGTTTTTT
CASSTGGRTGELFF
>-|TRBV29-1|-|TRBJ1-1
TGCAGCCCCGAGGACAAGGGGCACCTTGAAGCTTTCTTT
CSPEDKGHLEAFF
>TRBD2|TRBV5-1|once|TRBJ2-7
TGCGCCAGCAGCGATAGCGGGAGGCTCGGCGAGCAGTACTTC
CASSDSGRLGEQYF
>-|TRBV10-3|once|TRBJ2-5
TGTGCCATCAGTGAACAAAAGATTATCAAAGAGACCCAGTACTTC
CAISEQKIIKETQYF
>TRBD1|TRBV6-5|-|TRBJ1-1
TGTGCCAGCAGTTATAGGGGGCAGGGCACTGAAGCTTTCTTT
CASSYRGQGTEAFF
>-|TRBV19|once|TRBJ2-3
TGTGCCAGTAGTATAGGACTAGCAGATACGCAGTATTTT
CASSIGLADTQYF
>TRBD1|TRBV7-3|-|TRBJ2-2
TGTGCCAGCAGCTTCCCGTCCAGGGGGTCCGGGGAGCTGTTTTTT
CASSFPSRGSGELFF
>-|TRBV6-5|-|TRBJ1-2
TGTGCCAGCAGGCCGGGGAACTATGGCTACACCTTC
CASRPGNYGYTF
>-|TRBV3-1/TRBV3-2|-|TRBJ2-1
TGTGCCAGCAGCCCAGGGTTCGATGAGCAGTTCTTC
CASSPGFDEQFF
>-|TRBV6-2/TRBV6-3|-|TRBJ2-5
TGTGCCAGCAGTTCGGACAGAATTGGAGAGACCCAGTACTTC
CASSSDRIGETQYF
>TRBD1|TRBV5-1|-|TRBJ1-4
TGCGCCAGCAGCTTCGCGGGACAGCCTAATGAAAAACTGTTTTTT
CASSFAGQPNEKLFF
>-|TRBV6-2/TRBV6-3|-|TRBJ1-2
TGTGCCAGCAGTTACCAACTAGGACAGAAGGACTTTGGCTACACCTTC
CASSYQLGQKDFGYTF